This T cell receptor beta chain appears in the sequencing data of a study of control samples from healthy donors and cancer patients. Here immunoSEQ multiplex PCR was the method, and the copy in TCRdb shows in-frame clones only, minus some. The sample includes 150,000 to 200,000 clones, approximately 90% of them seen just once. The material sequenced was blood. The sequence derives from a young man in good health.

The chain's CDR3 is CASSENSYEQYF. Written as DNA, the CDR3 is TGTGCCAGCAGTGAGAACTCCTACGAGCAGTACTTC. The chain combines TRBV2 with TRBJ2-7; the D is unclear. V shed 3 bases and J shed 0 bases, with 3 bases lying between them. The CDR3 contains 12 residues. CDR1 and CDR2 from the germline V gene are SNHLY and FYNNEI.